The 8 T cell receptor beta chains presented below share a single source sample, sequenced in a study of T cell responses to AZD1222 COVID-19 vaccine. Method: immunoSEQ multiplex PCR; TCRdb's copy keeps in-frame clones and lacks some. The data hold 90,000 to 150,000 clones, with 87% observed a single time. The sequenced sample was peripheral blood, obtained 28 days after the second AZD1222 dose. These receptors originate from an adult who received the AZD1222 COVID-19 vaccine.

This clone is a singleton in its sample. The chain employs TRBV10-3 and TRBJ1-1; a weak D match, TRBD1 (5 bases). Between the trimmed V and J ends, which lost 5 bases and 0 bases, there was a span of 16 bases. CDR1 and CDR2 from the germline V gene are ENHRY and SYGVKD. The CDR3 covers 16 residues. The CDR3 sequence is CAISKTASLMNTEAFF. In DNA form, the CDR3 reads TGTGCCATCAGTAAGACAGCCAGCTTAATGAACACTGAAGCTTTCTTT.

This chain uses TRBV7-2 with TRBJ1-2; 7 bases are shared with TRBD1. Germline-derived CDR1 and CDR2 are SGHTA and FQGNSA. The V gene end was trimmed by 4 bases and the J gene end by 7 bases; junction bases not matched to a gene: 9. This CDR3 spans 14 amino acids. Here the CDR3 DNA reads TGTGCCAGCAGCTCTCAGGGGGGGCTGTTTGGCTACACCTTC. Residues: CASSSQGGLFGYTF.

This clone has more than one count but fewer than ten. The chain uses TRBV18 and TRBJ1-4, with D possibly being TRBD1 (5 bases). This CDR3 contains 17 residues. V lost 6 bases to trimming and J lost 0 bases, with 17 bases between them. CDR1 is KGHSH and CDR2 is LQKENI in the germline V gene. Here the CDR3 DNA reads TGTGCCAGCTCCCGCAGGTCAGGACACCCAACTAATGAAAAACTGTTTTTT. Translated: CASSRRSGHPTNEKLFF. The full variable domain, completed using reference TRBV18 and TRBJ1-4, is NAGVMQNPRHLVRRRGQEARLRCSPMKGHSHVYWYRQLPEEGLKFMVYLQKENIIDESGMPKERFSAEFPKEGPSILRIQQVVRGDSAAYFCASSRRSGHPTNEKLFFGSGTQLSVL.

The chain is built from TRBV7-3 and TRBJ1-2; unclear D gene. The germline V gene encodes CDR1 SGHTA and CDR2 FQGTGA. V lost 10 bases, J lost 7 bases, and 10 bases lay in between. CDR3 length: 10 residues. The DNA of the CDR3 is TGTGCCAACTCAGAATCTGGCTACACCTTC. Translating it yields CANSESGYTF.

Details on this clone: The junction differs from germline at one of its ends, possibly a read error. The chain recombines TRBV7-7 with TRBJ2-3, with TRBD2 matching 10 bases. Germline CDR1 is SSHAT and CDR2 is FNYEAQ (reference sequence). The CDR3 covers 14 residues. CDR3 coding DNA: TGTGCTAGCAGCTTAGCGGGGGGAGCAGATACGCAGTATTTT. It codes for CASSLAGGADTQYF. The variable domain in full, with the rest retrieved from reference TRBV7-7 and TRBJ2-3, is GAGVSQSPRYKVTKRGQDVTLRCDPISSHATLYWYQQALGQGPEFLTYFNYEAQPDKSGLPSDRFSAERPEGSISTLTIQRTEQRDSAMYRCASSLAGGADTQYFGPGTRLTVL.

J is TRBJ2-1 and V is TRBV19; D uncertain. The CDR3 is 11 residues long. CDR1 LNHDA and CDR2 SQIVND come from the germline V gene (reference sequence). The ends were cut back, 7 bases at V and 4 bases at J, with 5 bases in the middle. The DNA of the CDR3 is TGTGCCAGTAAGGTGTACAATGAGCAGTTCTTC. It codes for CASKVYNEQFF. The variable domain in full, completed from reference TRBV19 and TRBJ2-1, reads DGGITQSPKYLFRKEGQNVTLSCEQNLNHDAMYWYRQDPGQGLRLIYYSQIVNDFQKGDIAEGYSVSREKKESFPLTVTSAQKNPTAFYLCASKVYNEQFFGPGTRLTVL.

The J gene is TRBJ2-1, the V gene TRBV7-6, with a weak D call TRBD1 (6 bases). This CDR3 comprises 15 residues. The V gene's germline CDR1 is SGHVS and CDR2 FNYEAQ. V was shortened by 6 bases and J by 1 base, with 13 bases between the two germline ends. The CDR3 protein is CASRPLRGSYNEQFF. The CDR3 bases are TGTGCCAGCAGACCGCTCAGGGGTTCCTACAATGAGCAGTTCTTC. Together with reference TRBV7-6 and TRBJ2-1, the CDR3 gives the full variable domain: GAGVSQSPRYKVTKRGQDVALRCDPISGHVSLYWYRQALGQGPEFLTYFNYEAQQDKSGLPNDRFSAERPEGSISTLTIQRTEQRDSAMYRCASRPLRGSYNEQFFGPGTRLTVL.

This clone was detected a few times. The CDR3 DNA is TGTGCCAGCAGTGAGGGGCTAGCGGGGGGCTACGAGCAGTACTTC. Translated: CASSEGLAGGYEQYF. V usage is TRBV6-1 and J usage is TRBJ2-7, with 11 bases matching TRBD2. V was pared by 3 bases and J by 3 bases, with 4 bases of the junction left unmatched. Germline CDR1 is MNHNS and CDR2 is SASEGT. The CDR3 is 15 amino acids.